Presented here are 21 T cell receptor beta chains from one specimen sequenced in a study of blood T cell repertoires in COVID-19. Produced via immunoSEQ multiplex PCR; TCRdb's table is partial and in-frame only. The data contain roughly 35,000 clones, approximately 88% of them singletons. Sequencing was performed on peripheral blood. The receptors were sampled from a man aged 60-69 years with active COVID-19.

The chain uses TRBV28 and TRBJ1-5; 9 positions agree with TRBD1. Germline loops: CDR1 MDHEN, CDR2 SYDVKM. The CDR3 is 15 residues long. Unmatched junction bases numbered 10, after V lost 8 bases and J lost 5 bases. CDR3 sequence: CASGSSGTGYQPQHF. DNA for the CDR3: TGTGCCAGCGGCTCGTCGGGGACAGGGTATCAGCCCCAGCATTTT.

This rearrangement joins TRBV2 to TRBJ2-7; D not certain. This CDR3 contains 14 residues. Trimming took 4 bases from V and 0 from J, leaving 10 bases between them. Germline V gene data show CDR1 as SNHLY and CDR2 as FYNNEI. In DNA, the CDR3 is TGTGCCAGCAGTGTTGAGGCGAGCTCCTACGAGCAGTACTTC. Amino acids: CASSVEASSYEQYF.

V and J are TRBV27 and TRBJ2-6, with TRBD2 matching 7 bases. The germline CDR1 and CDR2 sequences are MNHEY and SMNVEV (reference sequence). With 0 bases clipped from V and 4 bases from J, the junction kept 3 bases outside the gene matches. This CDR3 has 16 residues. CDR3 bases: TGTGCCAGCAGTTTATCTAGCGGGTCCGGGGCCAACGTCCTGACTTTC. Encoded protein: CASSLSSGSGANVLTF. Full variable domain (remainder filled in from reference TRBV27 and TRBJ2-6): EAQVTQNPRYLITVTGKKLTVTCSQNMNHEYMSWYRQDPGLGLRQIYYSMNVEVTDKGDVPEGYKVSRKEKRNFPLILESPSPNQTSLYFCASSLSSGSGANVLTFGAGSRLTVL.

This clone was observed a single time. This chain connects TRBV25-1 to TRBJ2-1; 10 bases are shared with TRBD2. Germline trimming cut 4 bases from V and 8 bases from J; bases unmatched to any gene: 14. The CDR3 length is 17 residues. Per germline, CDR1 MGHDK and CDR2 SYGVNS. The CDR3 DNA is TGTGCCAGCAGTGGAAGGGGGAGCGGGAGGGCCGTCTATGAGCAGTTCTTC. Protein product: CASSGRGSGRAVYEQFF.

The rearrangement uses TRBV3-1 (or the pseudogene TRBV3-2) and TRBJ2-1; 14 positions match TRBD2. The V and J ends lost 6 bases and 12 bases, in that order; junction bases with no gene match: 4. CDR1 is LGHDT, CDR2 YNNKEL, per germline (reference sequence). This CDR3 is 13 amino acids long. CDR3 sequence reads: CASRGLAGAGQFF. The CDR3 DNA reads TGTGCCAGCAGGGGACTAGCGGGAGCGGGGCAGTTCTTC.

This chain joins TRBV6-5 and TRBJ2-5; D is possibly TRBD1 (5 bases). Trimming removed 11 bases at V and 2 bases at J, with 15 bases between. This CDR3 contains 13 residues. Germline V gives CDR1 MNHEY, CDR2 SVGAGI. CDR3 sequence (DNA): TGTGCCTCCGCGCCAGGGATACAAGAGACCCAGTACTTC. Translated, it gives CASAPGIQETQYF.

The genes are TRBV7-9 and TRBJ1-4; the match to TRBD1 covers 7 bases. V was pared by 4 bases and J by 0 bases, with 8 bases of the junction left unmatched. Germline loops: CDR1 SEHNR, CDR2 FQNEAQ (reference sequence). The length of the CDR3 is 17 residues. The DNA of the CDR3 is TGTGCCAGCAGCTCGGGACAGAAAAGAACAACTAATGAAAAACTGTTTTTT. Its protein is CASSSGQKRTTNEKLFF.

This sequence joins TRBV28 and TRBJ2-1; D gene unclear. The CDR3 has 14 residues. CDR1 and CDR2 (germline): MDHEN, SYDVKM. Trimming cost V 5 bases and J 7 bases, with 15 bases left between them. CDR3 coding DNA: TGTGCCAGCAGTCGTATGGGTATCGGGAATGAGCAGTTCTTC. It specifies CASSRMGIGNEQFF. Drawing the rest from reference TRBV28 and TRBJ2-1, the complete variable domain is DVKVTQSSRYLVKRTGEKVFLECVQDMDHENMFWYRQDPGLGLRLIYFSYDVKMKEKGDIPEGYSVSREKKERFSLILESASTNQTSMYLCASSRMGIGNEQFFGPGTRLTVL.

This clone was recorded a few times. The chain joins TRBV5-5 to TRBJ2-7; 7 positions match TRBD1. This CDR3 is 15 amino acids long. After removal of 4 bases from V and 4 bases from J, the junction contained 11 bases not matched to a gene. Germline CDR1 SGHKS, CDR2 YYEKEE (reference sequence). The CDR3 DNA follows: TGTGCCAGCAGCATGGGACAGCCTCCTGAGTACGAGCAGTACTTC. It is translated as CASSMGQPPEYEQYF.

The gene calls are TRBV18 and TRBJ2-3, with TRBD1 matching 8 bases. The CDR3 runs to 15 residues. Germline V gene lookup returns CDR1 KGHSH and CDR2 LQKENI. V lost 4 bases to trimming and J lost 0 bases; unmatched junction nucleotides: 3. The CDR3 nucleotides read TGTGCCAGCTCACTGCGGACAGGGAGCACAGATACGCAGTATTTT. This translates into CASSLRTGSTDTQYF. Based on the CDR3 plus reference TRBV18 and TRBJ2-3, the full variable domain is NAGVMQNPRHLVRRRGQEARLRCSPMKGHSHVYWYRQLPEEGLKFMVYLQKENIIDESGMPKERFSAEFPKEGPSILRIQQVVRGDSAAYFCASSLRTGSTDTQYFGPGTRLTVL.

This clone came up once. V is TRBV7-8 and J is TRBJ2-3; 10 bases are a match to TRBD2. The germline CDR1 and CDR2 sequences are SGHVS and FQNEAQ. CDR3 length equals 18 residues. V trimming: 7 bases; J trimming: 0 bases; junction bases outside the gene matches: 13. The CDR3 spells CASNPRTSGGVSTDTQYF. The CDR3 bases are TGTGCCAGCAACCCGCGGACTAGCGGAGGTGTAAGCACAGATACGCAGTATTTT.

The V and J genes are TRBV19 and TRBJ2-3; tentative D call: TRBD2 (6 bases). Trimming left V 10 bases short and J 2 bases short, with 13 bases between. Germline values: CDR1 LNHDA, CDR2 SQIVND (reference sequence). The CDR3 totals 13 residues. Here the CDR3 DNA reads TGTGCCACCGGGGCTAGCGCCACAGATACGCAGTATTTT. As protein: CATGASATDTQYF.

This chain uses TRBV14 with TRBJ2-1; 7 bases are a match to TRBD2. The germline V gene encodes CDR1 SGHDN and CDR2 FVKESK. The CDR3 loop spans 12 amino acids. With 8 bases clipped from V and 2 bases from J, the junction kept 0 bases outside the gene matches. CDR3 protein: CASGGAYNEQFF. Written as DNA, the CDR3 is TGTGCCAGCGGGGGGGCCTACAATGAGCAGTTCTTC.

The rearrangement uses TRBV6-1 and TRBJ1-6; 7 bases agree with TRBD1. CDR1 is MNHNS, CDR2 SASEGT, per germline. The trim removed 0 bases at V and 9 bases at J, leaving 5 bases unmatched. This CDR3 is built from 15 residues. CDR3 amino acids: CASSEATGTSSPLHF. The CDR3 DNA reads TGTGCCAGCAGTGAAGCGACAGGGACCAGTTCACCCCTCCACTTT.

A single count supports this clone. The chain recombines TRBV7-9 with TRBJ2-7, with 10 bases that match TRBD2. Trimming removed 2 bases from V and 5 bases from J; junction bases left unmatched: 3. The CDR3 sequence is 14 residues long. Germline values: CDR1 SEHNR, CDR2 FQNEAQ (reference sequence). The CDR3 loop reads CASSLTSGINEQYF. DNA of the CDR3: TGTGCCAGCAGCTTAACTAGCGGGATAAACGAGCAGTACTTC.

The chain combines TRBV10-1 with TRBJ2-1, with 8 bases matching TRBD1. The CDR3 is 14 residues long. With V trimmed by 5 bases and J by 8 bases, 8 bases remained unmatched. Germline CDR1 WNHNN, CDR2 SYGVQD (reference sequence). Written as DNA, the CDR3 is TGCGCCAGCAGTCCAGGGGGCTCTGGGTATGAGCAGTTCTTC. Encoded protein: CASSPGGSGYEQFF.

This chain connects TRBV2 to TRBJ2-1, with 10 bases identical to TRBD2. Germline CDR1 and CDR2: SNHLY and FYNNEI. V was clipped by 5 bases and J by 8 bases; unmatched bases: 6. The CDR3 extends over 14 amino acids. The CDR3 DNA follows: TGTGCCAGCAGTAGGGCTAGCGGGAGCTATGAGCAGTTCTTC. Translated: CASSRASGSYEQFF.

The genes are TRBV2 and TRBJ1-5; 10 bases fit TRBD1. The CDR3 runs to 14 residues. CDR1 and CDR2 from the germline V gene are SNHLY and FYNNEI. V lost 4 bases and J lost 6; bases outside the gene matches: 3. In DNA form, the CDR3 reads TGTGCCAGCAGTGGACAGGGGGCAGGTCAGCCCCAGCATTTT. Protein product: CASSGQGAGQPQHF.

This sequence joins TRBV7-6 and TRBJ2-2; possible D gene TRBD2, 8 bases. V was trimmed by 6 bases and J by 6 bases, leaving 20 bases between them. The CDR3 consists of 16 residues. Germline lookup yields CDR1 SGHVS and CDR2 FNYEAQ. DNA for the CDR3: TGTGCCAGCAGTCCAGGGGGGACTAGTGGGGCCGGGGAGCTGTTTTTT. Translation: CASSPGGTSGAGELFF.

V is TRBV5-6 and J is TRBJ2-7; perhaps TRBD1 as D (6 bases). CDR1 is SGHDT and CDR2 is YYEEEE in the germline V gene. The CDR3 contains 14 residues. Trimming took 4 bases from V and 3 from J, leaving 14 bases between them. The CDR3 nucleotides are TGTGCCAGCAGCGTAGGACAGACCTACTACGAGCAGTACTTC. Translating gives CASSVGQTYYEQYF.

The chain is built from TRBV20-1 and TRBJ2-7; D possibly corresponds to TRBD2 (6 bases). V lost 3 bases and J 0 bases, leaving 12 bases between the germline ends. Germline CDR1 is DFQATT and CDR2 is SNEGSKA (reference sequence). This CDR3 contains 14 residues. The DNA of the CDR3 is TGCAGTGCTAGTGTTTCGGGAGTCTCCTACGAGCAGTACTTC. It yields the protein CSASVSGVSYEQYF.